The 17 T cell receptor beta chains presented below share a single source sample, sequenced in a study of T cells in Graves' hyperthyroidism and ophthalmopathy (dated by TCRdb to between 2017 and 2020). The library was prepared using multiplex PCR. Data came from an Illumina HiSeq 2000. The TCR beta CDR3 regions were amplified from the RNA transcripts. The TCR CDR3 was subjected to a first round of RT-PCR using the HTBI primer set and the Qiagen OneStep RT-PCR kit. Clones were called with MiXCR by TCRdb after fastp trimmed the public reads at Q25, and only in-frame beta chains were retained. For every CDR3 protein sequence, its rows merge into one entry that carries the most common genes and DNA. A total of about 580,000 distinct CDR3 sequences appear in this sample, about 45% of them only once. The ten largest clonotypes hold about 8% of the sample. The sample taken for sequencing was peripheral blood or thyroid tissue (not recorded which). These TCRs come from a woman under 30 with Graves' hyperthyroidism.

On this clonotype: Likely a read error: the CDR3 ends without its conserved phenylalanine or tryptophan. No DNA is shown, since the ends of the CDR3 on it are uncertain; the CDR3 is the one TCRdb lists. The chain couples TRBV15 to TRBJ1-5. With termini counted, the CDR3 has 9 amino acids. Germline V lookup: CDR1 LNHNV, CDR2 YYDKDF (reference sequence). The chain's CDR3 is CATSRDRHT.

This clonotype was found many times. The genes are TRBV12-3 or TRBV12-4 and TRBJ1-1, with TRBD1 identical over 7 bases. This CDR3 has 13 amino acids. With V trimmed by 3 bases and J by 6 bases, 4 bases remained unmatched. In nucleotides, the CDR3 is TGTGCCAGCAGTTTGACAGGGTTGCCTGAAGCTTTCTTT. Translating it yields CASSLTGLPEAFF.

CDR3 DNA sequence: TGTGCCAGCAGCACAAGACAGGGAGTTGGATATGGCTACACCTTC. This gives the protein CASSTRQGVGYGYTF. This sequence joins TRBV9 and TRBJ1-2; 7 positions match TRBD1. The CDR3 sequence is 15 residues long. Per germline, CDR1 SGDLS and CDR2 YYNGEE. Unmatched junction bases numbered 11, after V lost 4 bases and J lost 5 bases. Full variable domain (missing parts from reference TRBV9 and TRBJ1-2): DSGVTQTPKHLITATGQRVTLRCSPRSGDLSVYWYQQSLDQGLQFLIQYYNGEERAKGNILERFSAQQFPDLHSELNLSSLELGDSALYFCASSTRQGVGYGYTFGSGTRLTVV.

This clonotype has only a few counts. V gene TRBV20-1 combines with J gene TRBJ2-3; TRBD2 agrees at 11 bases. The V gene's germline CDR1 is DFQATT and CDR2 SNEGSKA (reference sequence). This CDR3 comprises 16 residues. The trim removed 1 base at V and 2 bases at J, leaving 5 bases unmatched. CDR3 region: CSARAAGLAVTDTQYF. Written as DNA, the CDR3 is TGCAGTGCTAGAGCCGCGGGACTAGCGGTCACAGATACGCAGTATTTT.

The chain employs TRBV19 and TRBJ1-2; D gene unclear. Germline lookup yields CDR1 LNHDA and CDR2 SQIVND (reference sequence). Deletions cut 2 bases from V and 4 bases from J, with 8 bases between. The CDR3 covers 13 residues. The CDR3 protein is CASSIPGLYGYTF. The CDR3 DNA follows: TGTGCCAGTAGTATACCGGGTCTCTATGGCTACACCTTC.

In this sample, this clonotype turned up many times. V and J are TRBV7-9 and TRBJ2-2, with 8 positions matching TRBD2. Germline V gives CDR1 SEHNR, CDR2 FQNEAQ (reference sequence). The CDR3 extends over 21 amino acids. V lost 0 bases to trimming and J lost 4 bases; unmatched junction nucleotides: 19. The CDR3: CASSLAGGSSGSDRGTGELFF. Written as DNA, the CDR3 is TGTGCCAGCAGCTTAGCAGGGGGGAGCAGCGGGAGCGACCGGGGCACCGGGGAGCTGTTTTTT.

The chain combines TRBV20-1 with TRBJ1-2, with no clear D. This CDR3 spans 11 amino acids. Trimming cost V 3 bases and J 4 bases, with 6 bases left between them. The V gene's germline CDR1 is DFQATT and CDR2 SNEGSKA (reference sequence). This chain's CDR3 is CSASPGYGYTF. The CDR3 DNA reads as TGCAGTGCTAGTCCCGGCTATGGCTACACCTTC.

Ten or more counts support this clonotype. V usage is TRBV2 and J usage is TRBJ2-7, with D hard to call. Trimming took 1 base from V and 2 from J, leaving 6 bases between them. Germline loops: CDR1 SNHLY, CDR2 FYNNEI. The CDR3 length is 13 residues. CDR3 nucleotides: TGTGCCAGCAGTGAAGAGTATACCTACGAGCAGTACTTC. Amino acids: CASSEEYTYEQYF.

This clonotype was found many times. This chain links TRBV9 with TRBJ1-2; 9 bases fit TRBD1. J gave up 4 bases and V 3 bases, and 7 bases lay outside the gene matches. The V gene's germline CDR1 is SGDLS and CDR2 YYNGEE. CDR3 size: 15 residues. The CDR3 DNA reads TGTGCCAGCAGCGACCGGGGACAGGGCCCCTATGGCTACACCTTC. It translates to CASSDRGQGPYGYTF. Full variable domain (missing parts from reference TRBV9 and TRBJ1-2): DSGVTQTPKHLITATGQRVTLRCSPRSGDLSVYWYQQSLDQGLQFLIQYYNGEERAKGNILERFSAQQFPDLHSELNLSSLELGDSALYFCASSDRGQGPYGYTFGSGTRLTVV.

In this sample, this clonotype turned up many times. The chain combines TRBV7-9 with TRBJ2-2, with TRBD2 matching over 8 bases. This CDR3 has 15 residues. From germline, CDR1 is SEHNR and CDR2 FQNEAQ (reference sequence). V was pared by 1 base and J by 3 bases, with 1 base of the junction left unmatched. CDR3 in amino acids: CASSLDGGDTGELFF. The CDR3, as DNA: TGTGCCAGCAGCTTAGACGGGGGGGACACCGGGGAGCTGTTTTTT.

The rearrangement uses TRBV7-8 and TRBJ1-6, with D possibly being TRBD1 (6 bases). There are 15 residues in the CDR3. CDR1 SGHVS and CDR2 FQNEAQ come from the germline V gene. The V gene lost 8 bases and the J gene lost 10 bases, with 21 bases spanning the gap. For the CDR3, the DNA is TGTGCCAGCCGGGGGTCTGAGGGGGATGAGTCACCCCTCCACTTT. This translates into CASRGSEGDESPLHF.

This clonotype appeared a single time. A junction boundary mismatches the germline segment, possibly from a read error. The chain has TRBV19 and TRBJ1-1; 10 bases map to TRBD1. This CDR3 comprises 13 residues. Germline CDR1 and CDR2: LNHDA and SQIVND (reference sequence). DNA of the CDR3: TGTGCCAGTAAGGGACAGGGGAACCCTGAAGCTTTCTTT. Residues: CASKGQGNPEAFF.

The rearrangement links TRBV25-1 to TRBJ2-7; D perhaps matches TRBD2 (5 bases). Germline assignment: CDR1 MGHDK and CDR2 SYGVNS. The CDR3 covers 17 residues. V lost 5 bases and J 0 bases, leaving 20 bases between the germline ends. The CDR3 DNA sequence: TGTGCCAGCAGTCCTAGAGGAATAGCGAGCAGCTCCTACGAGCAGTACTTC. This codes for CASSPRGIASSSYEQYF.

This clonotype occurred many times. The chain is built from TRBV9 and TRBJ2-7; perhaps D is TRBD1 or TRBD2 (5 bases each). Trimming took 0 bases from V and 2 from J, leaving 15 bases between them. Germline V gene data show CDR1 as SGDLS and CDR2 as YYNGEE. The CDR3 has 16 residues. DNA for the CDR3: TGTGCCAGCAGCGTAGGCCGGGGCAGGGTCCCCTACGAGCAGTACTTC. It encodes CASSVGRGRVPYEQYF.

The sample holds many counts of this clonotype. The rearrangement uses TRBV2 and TRBJ2-7, with 8 bases matching TRBD2. Trimming took 0 bases from V and 2 from J; bases not matched to a gene: 6. CDR1 is SNHLY and CDR2 is FYNNEI in the germline V gene. The CDR3 loop spans 16 amino acids. DNA of the CDR3: TGTGCCAGCAGTGAAGCGCGACTAGCGTTGGCCTACGAGCAGTACTTC. Translation: CASSEARLALAYEQYF.

This clonotype was detected once. The V call is TRBV13, the J call TRBJ2-5; possible D gene TRBD2, 5 bases. Deletions cut 5 bases from V and 3 bases from J, with 13 bases between. Germline CDR1 reads PRHDT; CDR2 reads FYEKMQ (reference sequence). The CDR3 is made up of 14 amino acids. CDR3 amino acids: CASSGPPGKETQYF. In DNA, the CDR3 is TGTGCCAGCAGCGGACCCCCGGGGAAAGAGACCCAGTACTTC.

V is TRBV20-1 and J is TRBJ2-1; no reliable D call. V gave up 6 bases and J gave up 3 bases, with 12 bases separating them. The CDR3 spans 13 residues. Germline V gene sequence: CDR1 DFQATT, CDR2 SNEGSKA (reference sequence). This CDR3 reads CSAYPPGYNEQFF. CDR3 DNA: TGCAGTGCCTATCCCCCTGGCTACAATGAGCAGTTCTTC.